The 32 T cell receptor beta chains reported below all come from one sample, sequenced in a study of cytomegalovirus exposure and HLA in healthy donors. The PCR was carried out with 60 Vbeta primers and 13 Jbeta primers. Some clones are missing from TCRdb's copy, which holds only in-frame ones; the method was immunoSEQ multiplex PCR. The sample gives roughly 150,000 clones, 55% to 70% of which show up once; less than 3.5% is in the top ten. The sequencing input was PBMCs. Receptors originate from a woman under 40 in good health and CMV-seropositive.

In DNA form, the CDR3 reads TGTGCCAGCAGTCCTCCGACAGGGTCCGGCTACACCTTC. It encodes CASSPPTGSGYTF. The genes are TRBV27 and TRBJ1-2; TRBD1 matches at 7 bases. This CDR3 has 13 residues. Germline V gives CDR1 MNHEY, CDR2 SMNVEV (reference sequence). V gave up 5 bases and J gave up 8 bases; unmatched junction bases: 8.

This clone was counted a few times. The rearrangement uses TRBV6-1 and TRBJ2-1, with 9 bases lining up with TRBD1. CDR1 MNHNS and CDR2 SASEGT come from the germline V gene. The junction had 7 bases not matched to a gene; V was cut back by 6 bases and J by 4 bases. The CDR3 has 15 residues. The CDR3 here is CASRKDRGIYNEQFF. The CDR3 bases are TGTGCCAGCAGGAAAGACAGGGGGATTTACAATGAGCAGTTCTTC.

The chain has TRBV7-3 and TRBJ2-1, with 7 bases aligning to TRBD2. CDR1 and CDR2 from the germline V gene are SGHTA and FQGTGA. The CDR3 spans 14 residues. V shed 0 bases and J 8 bases; nucleotides not matched to a gene: 4. CDR3: CASSLTGGHHEQFF. The DNA of the CDR3 is TGTGCCAGCAGCTTAACGGGAGGGCACCATGAGCAGTTCTTC.

This chain joins TRBV2 and TRBJ2-1; 9 nucleotides align to TRBD1. Germline CDR1 is SNHLY and CDR2 is FYNNEI. J gave up 3 bases and V 5 bases, and 5 bases lay outside the gene matches. This CDR3 comprises 15 residues. The CDR3 spells CASSPTGGNYNEQFF. In DNA, the CDR3 is TGTGCCAGCAGTCCTACAGGGGGCAACTACAATGAGCAGTTCTTC.

In its sample, this clone was seen a few times. V is TRBV7-8 and J is TRBJ2-7; TRBD2 agrees at 15 bases. CDR1 is SGHVS and CDR2 is FQNEAQ in the germline V gene. J lost 0 bases, V lost 4 bases, and 7 bases had no gene match. This CDR3 comprises 18 residues. The CDR3 DNA reads as TGTGCCAGCAGCTCAGGTGGACTAGCGGGGGGGATCTCCTACGAGCAGTACTTC. Translation gives CASSSGGLAGGISYEQYF.

The V call is TRBV9, the J call TRBJ1-4; TRBD1 agrees at 9 bases. The CDR3 covers 15 residues. Germline values: CDR1 SGDLS, CDR2 YYNGEE. V shed 0 bases and J 7 bases; nucleotides not matched to a gene: 4. CDR3 residues: CASSVDGTGIEKLFF. For the CDR3, the DNA is TGTGCCAGCAGCGTAGACGGGACAGGGATTGAAAAACTGTTTTTT.

The J gene is TRBJ1-1, the V gene TRBV28; D is uncertain. Trimming removed 8 bases from V and 3 bases from J, with 10 bases in between. Looked up from germline, CDR1 is MDHEN and CDR2 is SYDVKM. The CDR3 runs to 12 residues. The CDR3 here is CASRGPHTEAFF. CDR3 DNA sequence: TGTGCCAGCCGCGGGCCTCACACTGAAGCTTTCTTT.

The gene calls are TRBV29-1 and TRBJ2-7; 11 nucleotides agree with TRBD1. CDR1 and CDR2 (germline): SQVTM, ANQGSEA. The CDR3 has 13 residues. Unmatched junction bases numbered 4, after V lost 6 bases and J lost 3 bases. The CDR3 region is CSVWTGGIYEQYF. The CDR3 nucleotides read TGCAGCGTGTGGACAGGGGGCATCTACGAGCAGTACTTC.

The genes are TRBV6-5 and TRBJ2-7; weak D call: TRBD1 (6 bases). The CDR3 sequence is 13 residues long. CDR1 is MNHEY and CDR2 is SVGAGI in the germline V gene. Trimming shortened V by 5 bases and J by 4 bases, and 12 bases separated the two germline ends. This CDR3 reads CASSRFTGYEQYF. DNA of the CDR3: TGTGCCAGCAGTCGTTTTACAGGGTACGAGCAGTACTTC.

The chain recombines TRBV5-8 with TRBJ1-1; D ambiguous. Trimming took 1 base from V and 7 from J, leaving 14 bases between them. This CDR3 has 14 amino acids. CDR1 is SGHTS and CDR2 is YDEGEE in the germline V gene. The DNA of the CDR3 is TGTGCCAGCAGCTTGCTGTCGATCGGGAGTGAAGCTTTCTTT. This translates into CASSLLSIGSEAFF.

The chain uses TRBV7-2 and TRBJ1-3; D uncertain. Per germline, CDR1 SGHTA and CDR2 FQGNSA. Between the trimmed V and J ends, which lost 2 bases and 7 bases, there was a span of 9 bases. There are 13 residues in the CDR3. CDR3 amino acids: CASSLSGLNTIYF. The CDR3 DNA reads as TGTGCCAGCAGCTTATCCGGGTTGAACACCATATATTTT. The full variable domain, with the rest looked up from reference TRBV7-2 and TRBJ1-3, is GAGVSQSPSNKVTEKGKDVELRCDPISGHTALYWYRQSLGQGLEFLIYFQGNSAPDKSGLPSDRFSAERTGGSVSTLTIQRTQQEDSAVYLCASSLSGLNTIYFGEGSWLTVV.

CDR3 region: CAWSVLARFNEQFF. The CDR3 DNA follows: TGTGCCTGGAGTGTACTAGCGAGGTTCAATGAGCAGTTCTTC. The V and J genes are TRBV30 and TRBJ2-1, with 7 bases identical to TRBD2. V gave up 0 bases and J gave up 6 bases; unmatched junction bases: 5. Germline CDR1 is GTSNPN and CDR2 is SVGIG (reference sequence). The CDR3 length is 14 residues.

The chain couples TRBV9 to TRBJ1-1; 8 bases are a match to TRBD1. This CDR3 spans 14 amino acids. Germline V CDR1 and CDR2: SGDLS, YYNGEE. V gave up 1 base and J gave up 4 bases; unmatched junction bases: 3. The CDR3 here is CASSVQTGGTEAFF. In nucleotides, the CDR3 is TGTGCCAGCAGCGTACAAACAGGGGGCACTGAAGCTTTCTTT.

The chain combines TRBV5-4 with TRBJ2-5, with TRBD2 matching 9 bases. This CDR3 has 16 amino acids. Unmatched junction bases numbered 9, after V lost 2 bases and J lost 4 bases. Looked up from germline, CDR1 is SGHNT and CDR2 is YYREEE (reference sequence). The chain's CDR3 is CASSFYLGLAGETQYF. The CDR3 nucleotides are TGTGCCAGCAGCTTCTACCTGGGACTAGCCGGAGAGACCCAGTACTTC.

The gene calls are TRBV2 and TRBJ1-2, with D unclear. Germline V gene lookup returns CDR1 SNHLY and CDR2 FYNNEI. V was trimmed by 6 bases and J by 8 bases, leaving 13 bases between them. The CDR3 length is 12 residues. The CDR3 DNA sequence: TGTGCCAGCAGATACAGCCCCCAGGGCTACACCTTC. Its protein product is CASRYSPQGYTF.

The rearrangement joins TRBV27 to TRBJ1-1, with no clear D. Germline CDR1 MNHEY, CDR2 SMNVEV (reference sequence). There are 13 residues in the CDR3. The V end was cut by 1 base, the J end by 6 bases, with 9 bases between. In DNA form, the CDR3 reads TGTGCCAGCAGTTTATTAGGAACAGCTGAAGCTTTCTTT. Amino acid sequence: CASSLLGTAEAFF.

Here the CDR3 DNA reads TGTGCCAGCAGCTTCACAGCTTCCTACGAGCAGTACTTC. Translated: CASSFTASYEQYF. V is TRBV13 and J is TRBJ2-7, with no clear D. The CDR3 covers 13 residues. Germline values: CDR1 PRHDT, CDR2 FYEKMQ (reference sequence). V lost 3 bases, J lost 1 base, and 7 bases lay in between.

The chain has TRBV5-5 and TRBJ2-7, with D tentatively TRBD2 (5 bases). V was cut by 4 bases and J by 2 bases, with 22 bases left in between. This CDR3 has 17 amino acids. Germline V CDR1 and CDR2: SGHKS, YYEKEE (reference sequence). The CDR3 sequence is CASSLASRGSITYEQYF. The DNA of the CDR3 is TGTGCCAGCAGCCTTGCCTCTCGAGGGTCTATCACCTACGAGCAGTACTTC.

This clone was seen more than once but under ten times. The chain carries TRBV16 and TRBJ1-2; a possible D gene is TRBD1 (5 bases). The length of the CDR3 is 15 residues. The V end was cut by 1 base, the J end by 5 bases, with 14 bases between. Looked up from germline, CDR1 is KGHSY and CDR2 is FQNENV. The CDR3 sequence: CASSQFLRAGYGYTF. CDR3 in DNA: TGTGCCAGCAGCCAATTCCTGAGAGCAGGGTATGGCTACACCTTC.

V usage is TRBV6-5 and J usage is TRBJ1-5; a weak D match, TRBD1 (5 bases). V lost 0 bases to trimming and J lost 9 bases, with 18 bases between them. The CDR3 loop spans 16 amino acids. CDR1 is MNHEY and CDR2 is SVGAGI in the germline V gene. CDR3 sequence (DNA): TGTGCCAGCAGTTACTCATATTGGGGGGGAGCATGGCCCCAGCATTTT. Its translation: CASSYSYWGGAWPQHF.

The chain uses TRBV6-5 and TRBJ1-6; perhaps TRBD1 as D (6 bases). The V end lost 3 bases, the J end lost 4 bases, and 13 bases lay between the germline ends. Per the germline V gene, CDR1 is MNHEY and CDR2 is SVGAGI. The CDR3 length is 16 residues. This chain's CDR3 is CASSYGQLVYNSPLHF. In DNA form, the CDR3 reads TGTGCCAGCAGTTATGGACAGTTGGTTTATAATTCACCCCTCCACTTT.

This clone was found once. The chain links TRBV30 to TRBJ1-4; TRBD1 might be the D (6 bases). The V gene's germline CDR1 is GTSNPN and CDR2 SVGIG (reference sequence). The CDR3 is 18 residues long. V was pared by 6 bases and J by 6 bases, with 29 bases between. The CDR3 loop is CACRARRGGPGWDEKLFF. As DNA, the CDR3 is TGTGCCTGCAGGGCACGAAGGGGGGGCCCTGGGTGGGATGAAAAACTGTTTTTT.

This clone turned up a few times. This chain links TRBV27 with TRBJ1-2; D remains unclear. The germline V gene has CDR1 MNHEY and CDR2 SMNVEV (reference sequence). Trimming removed 3 bases from V and 8 bases from J, with 19 bases in between. This CDR3 is built from 15 residues. CDR3 bases: TGTGCCAGCAGTTTCCTGACCCCCCGTGAGGGCGGCTACACCTTC. Protein product: CASSFLTPREGGYTF.

The table lists this clone with a few counts. This rearrangement joins TRBV21-1 to TRBJ2-7; the table's D call of TRBD2 was not tested on the DNA. TRBV21-1 is a pseudogene. This CDR3 has 14 amino acids. DNA for the CDR3: TGTGCCAGCACCCGGACGGGAAGCTCCTACGAGCAGTACTTC. This gives the protein CASTRTGSSYEQYF.

The chain has TRBV5-4 and TRBJ2-5; TRBD1 agrees at 9 bases. The CDR3 is 14 residues long. V lost 5 bases, J lost 3 bases, and 5 bases stayed unmatched. Per germline, CDR1 SGHNT and CDR2 YYREEE (reference sequence). CDR3 nucleotides: TGTGCCAGCAGATTCACAGGGGGCAAAGAGACCCAGTACTTC. Encoded protein: CASRFTGGKETQYF.

The chain employs TRBV5-5 and TRBJ1-2, with a weak D call TRBD1 (6 bases). The germline gives CDR1 SGHKS, CDR2 YYEKEE (reference sequence). The germline V and J ends were trimmed by 3 bases and 2 bases, with 11 bases remaining between them. The CDR3 is 14 residues long. The CDR3 DNA sequence: TGTGCCAGCAGCTGGACAGCGGAAAACTATGGCTACACCTTC. Residues: CASSWTAENYGYTF.

This clone was recorded a few times. This chain joins TRBV12-5 and TRBJ2-5; D perhaps matches TRBD1 (6 bases). The J call is doubtful: the DNA matches TRBJ2-7 better. The CDR3 is made up of 19 amino acids. Germline V gene sequence: CDR1 LGHNT, CDR2 FRNRAP. For the CDR3, the DNA is TGTGCTAGTGGTAGAGGAGGACAGAATGATAGGAAATCGCGCTACGAGCAGTACTTC. Translation: CASGRGGQNDRKSRYEQYF.

V gene TRBV5-4 combines with J gene TRBJ1-1; weak D call: TRBD1 (6 bases). Trimming shortened V by 4 bases and J by 2 bases, and 9 bases separated the two germline ends. The CDR3 has 13 residues. Germline V gene data show CDR1 as SGHNT and CDR2 as YYREEE (reference sequence). The CDR3 coding sequence is TGTGCCAGCAGCCTGGACAGTAACACTGAAGCTTTCTTT. Translating it yields CASSLDSNTEAFF.

The rearrangement joins TRBV29-1 to TRBJ2-7, with TRBD1 matching 7 bases. Per germline, CDR1 SQVTM and CDR2 ANQGSEA. The CDR3 covers 13 residues. The V segment lost 1 base and the J segment 4 bases; nucleotides outside the gene matches: 4. The CDR3 region has the DNA TGCAGCGTTGAAGCGACGACAGGGTACGAGCAGTACTTC. This sequence encodes CSVEATTGYEQYF.

CDR3 loop: CASSLGQGFRYEQYF. The CDR3 DNA follows: TGCGCCAGCAGCTTGGGACAGGGATTTCGCTACGAGCAGTACTTC. V and J are TRBV5-1 and TRBJ2-7, with TRBD1 matching 7 bases. CDR3 length equals 15 residues. The J segment lost 3 bases and the V segment lost 0 bases, leaving 6 bases of the junction unmatched. CDR1 SGHRS and CDR2 YFSETQ come from the germline V gene.

The chain employs TRBV7-6 and TRBJ2-1; D uncertain. Germline V CDR1 and CDR2: SGHVS, FNYEAQ. The V end was cut by 1 base, the J end by 6 bases, with 10 bases between. The length of the CDR3 is 14 residues. CDR3 sequence reads: CASSLVPLSNEQFF. DNA of the CDR3: TGTGCCAGCAGCTTAGTCCCTCTATCCAATGAGCAGTTCTTC.

This sequence joins TRBV6-6 and TRBJ1-5; no definite D call. V dropped 6 bases and J dropped 0 bases, with 9 bases sitting between them. Looked up from germline, CDR1 is MNHNY and CDR2 is SVGAGI (reference sequence). The CDR3 sequence is 14 residues long. The CDR3 region is CASSLHSSNQPQHF. CDR3 DNA sequence: TGTGCCAGCAGCCTCCACAGTAGCAATCAGCCCCAGCATTTT.